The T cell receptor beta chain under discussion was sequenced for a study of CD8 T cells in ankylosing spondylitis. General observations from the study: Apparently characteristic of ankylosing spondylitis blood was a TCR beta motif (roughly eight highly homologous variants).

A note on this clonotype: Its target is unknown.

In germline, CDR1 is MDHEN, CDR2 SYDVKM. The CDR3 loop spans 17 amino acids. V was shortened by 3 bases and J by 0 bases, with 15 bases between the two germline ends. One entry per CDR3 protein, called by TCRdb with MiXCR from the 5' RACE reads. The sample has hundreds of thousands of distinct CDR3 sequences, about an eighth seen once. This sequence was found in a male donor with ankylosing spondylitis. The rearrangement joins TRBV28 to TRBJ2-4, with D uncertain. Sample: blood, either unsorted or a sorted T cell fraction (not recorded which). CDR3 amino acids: CASSFTDDNLAKNIQYF. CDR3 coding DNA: TGTGCCAGCAGTTTTACGGACGACAATTTAGCCAAAAACATTCAGTACTTC.